The rows below give T cell receptor beta chains drawn from one sample of a study of T cell responses to AZD1222 COVID-19 vaccine. Profiled with immunoSEQ multiplex PCR; TCRdb holds only in-frame clones, not every one. The sample contains about 150,000 clones, about 88% of which appear only once. Sequenced here: peripheral blood, sampled on day 0 of AZD1222 vaccination. The receptors derive from an adult in good health. CDR3s include the opening cysteine and the closing phenylalanine or tryptophan. The D gene is left open where the match is weak. Size values are once, few and many counts, or a class for expanded clones, and some rows have none.

v_gene	d_gene	abundance	j_gene	len	CDR3nt	CDR3aa
TRBV27	TRBD2	once	TRBJ2-7	14	TGTGCCAGCAGTTCCGGGGGGTATCAGTACGAGCAGTACTTC	CASSSGGYQYEQYF
TRBV5-1	NA	NA	TRBJ2-2	14	TGCGCCAGCAGCTTTCAGGGCGAAGCCGGGGAGCTGTTTTTT	CASSFQGEAGELFF
TRBV19	NA	NA	TRBJ2-7	13	TGTGCCAGTAGTAGGACCCCTTCCTACGAGCAGTACTTC	CASSRTPSYEQYF
TRBV3-1/TRBV3-2	NA	once	TRBJ1-1	14	TGTGCCAGCAGCCAAGCCGGGATTTCCCCCGAAGCTTTCTTT	CASSQAGISPEAFF
TRBV19	NA	NA	TRBJ1-1	15	TGTGCCAGTAGTATACCCAGGGGACGGAACACTGAAGCTTTCTTT	CASSIPRGRNTEAFF
TRBV5-4	NA	once	TRBJ1-6	14	TGTGCCAGCAGCTTGGACGGGGGGTATTCACCCCTCCACTTT	CASSLDGGYSPLHF
TRBV7-2	TRBD1	NA	TRBJ1-2	14	TGTGCCAGCAGCTTCTCACGACAGGGCTATGGCTACACCTTC	CASSFSRQGYGYTF
TRBV3-1/TRBV3-2	NA	NA	TRBJ1-1	13	TGTGCCAGCAGCGGAATGGTTGGCGCTGAAGCTTTCTTT	CASSGMVGAEAFF
TRBV18	NA	NA	TRBJ1-3	12	TGTGCCAGCTCGGGGACCGGAAACACCATATATTTT	CASSGTGNTIYF
TRBV5-1	NA	NA	TRBJ2-1	13	TGCGCCAGCAGCTTGACTGGGGGCAATGAGCAGTTCTTC	CASSLTGGNEQFF
TRBV5-4	TRBD1	NA	TRBJ1-2	15	TGTGCCAGCAGCGAGGGACAGGGAATAGAATATGGCTACACCTTC	CASSEGQGIEYGYTF
TRBV6-2/TRBV6-3	TRBD1	few	TRBJ1-1	16	TGTGCCAGCAGTACAAGCAGGGACAGGGTGTACACTGAAGCTTTCTTT	CASSTSRDRVYTEAFF
TRBV2	TRBD1	NA	TRBJ1-3	13	TGTGCCAGCAGTGTGGACAGGGAGGACACCATATATTTT	CASSVDREDTIYF
TRBV2	TRBD2	NA	TRBJ2-7	15	TGTGCCAGCAGTGAAGGGCTAGCGGGGGGCTACGAGCAGTACTTC	CASSEGLAGGYEQYF
TRBV4-3	NA	NA	TRBJ2-1	18	TGCGCCAGCAGCCAAGATGTGCGGCAGGTAGCCTCCTACAATGAGCAGTTCTTC	CASSQDVRQVASYNEQFF
TRBV29-1	TRBD2	NA	TRBJ2-1	13	TGCAGCGTGGGGACTAGCAGAAACAATGAGCAGTTCTTC	CSVGTSRNNEQFF
TRBV19	NA	NA	TRBJ2-2	12	TGTGCCAGTTGGGGCTACACCGGGGAGCTGTTTTTT	CASWGYTGELFF
TRBV7-2	NA	NA	TRBJ2-7	15	TGTGCCAGCAGCTTACAGGAGGGAAATTTCCACGAGCAGTACTTC	CASSLQEGNFHEQYF
TRBV11-2	TRBD1	few	TRBJ1-2	13	TGTGCCAGCAGCAAGACAGGGGTCTATGGCTACACCTTC	CASSKTGVYGYTF
TRBV25-1	NA	NA	TRBJ1-2	13	TGTGCCAGCAGTTGGACAGCGAACTATGGCTACACCTTC	CASSWTANYGYTF
TRBV6-5	NA	NA	TRBJ1-2	11	TGTGCCAGCAGCGACAGTTATGGCTACACCTTC	CASSDSYGYTF
TRBV19	NA	once	TRBJ1-5	12	TGTGCCAGTAGAAGACAGGATCAGCCCCAGCATTTT	CASRRQDQPQHF
TRBV19	NA	NA	TRBJ2-2	15	TGTGCCAGTACCGGGACAAAGACGAACACCGGGGAGCTGTTTTTT	CASTGTKTNTGELFF
TRBV5-4	NA	NA	TRBJ2-3	13	TGTGCCAGCAGCTTTTCGGGGGCAGATACGCAGTATTTT	CASSFSGADTQYF
TRBV13	NA	NA	TRBJ1-5	15	TGTGCCAGCAGCTTAGGAGGTTCCACCAATCAGCCCCAGCATTTT	CASSLGGSTNQPQHF
TRBV3-1/TRBV3-2	TRBD2	NA	TRBJ2-1	15	TGTGCCAGCAGCCAAGGGACTAGCGGGGTCGCTGAGCAGTTCTTC	CASSQGTSGVAEQFF
TRBV15	NA	NA	TRBJ1-1	13	TGTGCCACCAGCAGGATCCTGGGGGTTGAAGCTTTCTTT	CATSRILGVEAFF
TRBV5-1	TRBD1	NA	TRBJ1-2	15	TGCGCCAGCAGTGGACAGGGGGCTTCGAGCTATGGCTACACCTTC	CASSGQGASSYGYTF
TRBV5-8	NA	NA	TRBJ1-3	14	TGTGCCAGCAGCCAAACAGGGTCTGGAAACACCATATATTTT	CASSQTGSGNTIYF
TRBV4-3	TRBD1	once	TRBJ2-3	17	TGCGCCAGCAGCCAAGACACGGACAGGGGAATCGCAGATACGCAGTATTTT	CASSQDTDRGIADTQYF
TRBV4-3	NA	NA	TRBJ2-5	13	TGCGCCAGCAGCTCTGGACTGGAAGAGACCCAGTACTTC	CASSSGLEETQYF
TRBV7-8	NA	few	TRBJ2-7	15	TGTGCCAGCAGCTTATGGCAGGGGGGGTCCTACGAGCAGTACTTC	CASSLWQGGSYEQYF
TRBV5-1	NA	NA	TRBJ2-2	16	TGCGCCAGCAGCTTGGGGTCAGGGTGGACCACCGGGGAGCTGTTTTTT	CASSLGSGWTTGELFF
TRBV5-4	NA	NA	TRBJ2-3	12	TGTGCCAGCAGCTCAGGCACAGATACGCAGTATTTT	CASSSGTDTQYF
TRBV18	TRBD2	few	TRBJ2-2	20	TGTGCCAGCTCACCACGACAAGTCACTAGCGGGGGACCGAACACCGGGGAGCTGTTTTTT	CASSPRQVTSGGPNTGELFF
TRBV5-4	TRBD2	once	TRBJ2-7	17	TGTGCCAGCAGCTCCCAACTAGCGGGGGAGATATACTACGAGCAGTACTTC	CASSSQLAGEIYYEQYF
TRBV3-1/TRBV3-2	NA	once	TRBJ1-1	13	TGTGCCAGCAGCCAGTCAGTGAACACTGAAGCTTTCTTT	CASSQSVNTEAFF
TRBV6-5	TRBD2	NA	TRBJ2-2	14	TGTGCCAGTTCTAGCGGGGGTGGCACCGGGGAGCTGTTTTTT	CASSSGGGTGELFF
TRBV7-2	TRBD1	NA	TRBJ1-1	15	TGTGCCAGCAGCTTAGCGACAGGGCTCGACACTGAAGCTTTCTTT	CASSLATGLDTEAFF
TRBV3-1/TRBV3-2	TRBD2	once	TRBJ2-2	14	TGTGCCACCGAGGGGAGCGGGGCTCCCGGGGAGCTGTTTTTT	CATEGSGAPGELFF